This T cell receptor beta chain derives from a study of beta chain features in type 1 diabetes (dated by TCRdb to the late 2010s). Study-level background: Mean age, gender distribution, total cell number and subset yield did not differ between patients and healthy donors. Across all samples, fewer than 130 million sorted cells were examined, and cell number per subset correlated strongly with RNA yield. In the study, recently diagnosed type 1 diabetes patients and matched healthy donors were compared on the TCRB repertoires of their sorted circulating CD4+ T cell subsets. Regulatory and stem cell-like memory subsets were isolated from only 8 patients and roughly 8 healthy donors, whereas naive and central memory subsets came from all 28 donors. Overall study results and their limits: Naive, central memory and regulatory TCRB repertoires appeared to be more similar among patients than among healthy donors. HLA sub-analyses involved small numbers of individuals, so any influence of HLA type on TCRB rearrangement remained unresolved. PCR might favor shorter templates, but patient and control samples were amplified and corrected together, so any skew would affect both groups equally. Type 1 diabetes patients showed a moderate but significant shortening of TCRB CDR3 length in all four CD4+ subsets. At VDJ recombination sites, patients with type 1 diabetes made fewer insertions and deleted more nucleotides, a pattern implying thymic rearrangement abnormalities. Because cDNA was sequenced instead of genomic DNA, activated cells with high expression could be over-represented, although the groups did not differ in activation or CD3 levels.

The High Capacity cDNA Reverse Transcription Kit was used to reverse transcribe all of the isolated RNA, meaning that expressed TCRB transcripts were what got sequenced. Deep immunoSEQ sequencing was performed on naive, central memory and regulatory T cell samples, with an average of roughly 3.6 million total reads per sample. Sorted cells were lysed in RLT buffer, and RNA was extracted using DNase-treated RNeasy Micro or Mini kits according to cell number. To prevent cross-contamination, every cell subset was processed on its own, while patient and healthy donor samples were processed together. TCRB sequences were amplified from cDNA with the immunoSEQ multiplex PCR, producing 87-bp fragments spanning the CDR3 region. Amplicons were sequenced on the Illumina HiSeq platform. Under the source paper's analysis protocol: PCR bias was computationally corrected using synthetic template baselines, reads within Hamming distance 2 were collapsed, and singletons that could not be merged were discarded. By aligning reads against IMGT, V, D and J genes, CDR3 length, and insertions or deletions at six rearrangement sites were assigned. Within each subset, clonotype counts were normalized to the number of sorted cells before true diversity and Gini coefficients were calculated with the tcR R package. Repertoire sharing was quantified using the overlap coefficient calculated on TCRB nucleotide sequences. As a proxy for the pre-selection repertoire, out-of-frame TCRB sequences from naive cells were analyzed. Held by TCRdb, this immuneACCESS table contains in-frame sequences only and omits some clones. Under half of the omission traces to an unresolved V gene where checked; the cause of the rest is unknown. That table furnishes V, J and clone size, whereas the DNA furnished D and trimming. The sample contains about 660,000 clones, about an eighth of them found a single time. Nearly 0.04% of the sample is in the top ten clones.

A few counts support this clone. Its binding antigen is unknown. Within one base of it there is no much larger clone, and no base qualities were kept. Each donor gave one peripheral blood draw, averaging approximately 0.12 L, which was collected into heparinised tubes. Naive, central memory, regulatory and stem cell-like memory CD4+ T cells were sorted on a BD FACSAria II using a panel including CD45RO, CCR7, CD25, CD127, CD95 and CD27. All sorted populations exceeded 95% purity. PBMCs were separated immediately by Lymphoprep density gradient centrifugation and were stained directly, without being cultured. Samples were stained and sorted in pairs, with one healthy donor and one patient per experiment, so that batch effects were minimized. The CDR3 runs 16 amino acids, cysteine and phenylalanine included. This entry keeps only the CDR3 DNA: 48 bases, framed from base 1. Trimming removed 0 bases from V and 1 base from J, leaving 9 bases between the germline ends. CDR1 and CDR2 were assigned from the germline V gene as ENHRY and SYGVKD.

The sample consisted of naive CD4+ T cells from blood. The cell subset or site label, read with the paper, signifies: true naive CD4+ T cells. The rearrangement joined TRBV10-3 to TRBJ2-2; the D gene is perhaps TRBD1, on 6 matching bases. This TCR came from a man aged 18 to 35 with type 1 diabetes. The DNA reads TGTGCCATCAGTGAGTCCCGGACAGTGAACACCGGGGAGCTGTTTTTT. Translation gives CAISESRTVNTGELFF.